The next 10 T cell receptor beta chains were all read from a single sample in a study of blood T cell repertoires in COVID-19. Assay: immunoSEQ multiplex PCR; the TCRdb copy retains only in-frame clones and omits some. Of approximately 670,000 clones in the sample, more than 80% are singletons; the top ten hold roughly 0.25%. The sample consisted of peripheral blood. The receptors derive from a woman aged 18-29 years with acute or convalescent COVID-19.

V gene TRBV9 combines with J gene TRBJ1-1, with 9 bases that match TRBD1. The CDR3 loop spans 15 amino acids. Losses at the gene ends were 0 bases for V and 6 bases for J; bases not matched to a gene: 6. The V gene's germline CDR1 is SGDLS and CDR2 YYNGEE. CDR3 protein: CASSVGTGASAEAFF. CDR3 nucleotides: TGTGCCAGCAGCGTAGGGACAGGGGCGAGCGCTGAAGCTTTCTTT. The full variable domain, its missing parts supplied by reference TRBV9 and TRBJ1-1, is DSGVTQTPKHLITATGQRVTLRCSPRSGDLSVYWYQQSLDQGLQFLIQYYNGEERAKGNILERFSAQQFPDLHSELNLSSLELGDSALYFCASSVGTGASAEAFFGQGTRLTVV.

The CDR3 reads CATYRGLGNEQFF. The CDR3 region has the DNA TGTGCCACTTACAGGGGGCTTGGGAATGAGCAGTTCTTC. This sequence joins TRBV6-5 and TRBJ2-1; 9 bases map to TRBD1. This CDR3 has 13 amino acids. V shed 10 bases, J shed 7 bases, and the junction held 8 bases outside the gene matches. Germline loops: CDR1 MNHEY, CDR2 SVGAGI.

Here the CDR3 DNA reads TGTGCCCCCCTGCGGGGACTCGGGTCCTACGAGCAGTACTTC. As protein: CAPLRGLGSYEQYF. This chain links TRBV24-1 with TRBJ2-7; maybe TRBD2 (6 bases). This CDR3 is built from 14 residues. The germline gives CDR1 KGHDR, CDR2 SFDVKD. The germline V and J ends were trimmed by 12 bases and 1 base, with 18 bases remaining between them.

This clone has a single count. CDR3 residues: CASRAGGNSPLHF. The CDR3 region has the DNA TGTGCCAGTCGGGCGGGAGGGAATTCACCCCTCCACTTT. V and J are TRBV6-5 and TRBJ1-6; D remains ambiguous. This CDR3 has 13 amino acids. From germline, CDR1 is MNHEY and CDR2 SVGAGI. The ends were cut back, 9 bases at V and 7 bases at J, with 13 bases in the middle.

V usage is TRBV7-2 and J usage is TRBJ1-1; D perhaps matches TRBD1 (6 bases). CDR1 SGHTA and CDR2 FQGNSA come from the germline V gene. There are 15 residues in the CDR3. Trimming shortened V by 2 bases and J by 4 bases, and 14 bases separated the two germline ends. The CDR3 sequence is CASSLYGGRVTEAFF. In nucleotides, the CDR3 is TGTGCCAGCAGCTTATACGGGGGGCGGGTCACTGAAGCTTTCTTT.

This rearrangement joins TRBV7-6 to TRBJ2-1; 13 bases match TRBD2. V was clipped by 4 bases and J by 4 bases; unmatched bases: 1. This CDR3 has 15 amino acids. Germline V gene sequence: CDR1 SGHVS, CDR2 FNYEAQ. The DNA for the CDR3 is TGTGCCAGCAGCTGGACTAGCGGGAGATACAATGAGCAGTTCTTC. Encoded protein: CASSWTSGRYNEQFF.

CDR3 protein: CASSLDIYEQYF. The CDR3 DNA is TGTGCCAGCAGTTTAGACATCTACGAGCAGTACTTC. V usage is TRBV12-3 or TRBV12-4 and J usage is TRBJ2-7; no firm D call. V dropped 1 base and J dropped 3 bases, with 4 bases sitting between them. This CDR3 region has 12 residues.

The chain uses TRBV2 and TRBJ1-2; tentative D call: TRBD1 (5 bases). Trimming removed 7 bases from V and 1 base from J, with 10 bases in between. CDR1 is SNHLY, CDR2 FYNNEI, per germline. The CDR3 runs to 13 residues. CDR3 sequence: CASKRDGNYGYTF. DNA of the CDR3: TGTGCCAGCAAGCGGGACGGTAACTATGGCTACACCTTC. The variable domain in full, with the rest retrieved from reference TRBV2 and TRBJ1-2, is EPEVTQTPSHQVTQMGQEVILRCVPISNHLYFYWYRQILGQKVEFLVSFYNNEISEKSEIFDDQFSVERPDGSNFTLKIRSTKLEDSAMYFCASKRDGNYGYTFGSGTRLTVV.

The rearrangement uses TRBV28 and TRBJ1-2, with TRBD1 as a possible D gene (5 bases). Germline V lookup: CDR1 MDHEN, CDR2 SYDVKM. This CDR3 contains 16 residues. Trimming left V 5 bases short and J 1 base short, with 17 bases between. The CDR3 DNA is TGTGCCAGCAGTCCCTACCAGGGAGGGGATAACTATGGCTACACCTTC. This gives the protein CASSPYQGGDNYGYTF.

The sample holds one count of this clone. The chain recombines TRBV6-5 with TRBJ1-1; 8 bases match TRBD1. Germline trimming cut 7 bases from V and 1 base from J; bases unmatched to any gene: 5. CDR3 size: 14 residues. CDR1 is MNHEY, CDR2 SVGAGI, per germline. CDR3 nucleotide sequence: TGTGCCAGCATCAAGACAGGGGCGAACACTGAAGCTTTCTTT. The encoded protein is CASIKTGANTEAFF.